This passage covers 2 T cell receptor beta chains from one sample sequenced in a study of T cell responses to AZD1222 COVID-19 vaccine. TCRdb's copy holds only in-frame clones and misses some; the assay was immunoSEQ multiplex PCR. The table has 90,000 to 120,000 clones, over 85% seen once. Sequencing used peripheral blood, obtained on day 0 of AZD1222 vaccination. All receptors come from an adult in good health.

The chain joins TRBV7-3 to TRBJ2-3; 12 bases line up with TRBD2. This CDR3 region has 16 residues. Germline assignment: CDR1 SGHTA and CDR2 FQGTGA. The V and J ends lost 5 bases and 6 bases, in that order; junction bases with no gene match: 9. The CDR3, as DNA: TGTGCCAGCAGCGCCTCCGGGACTAGCGGGTGGGATACGCAGTATTTT. Amino acids: CASSASGTSGWDTQYF.

The rearrangement uses TRBV28 and TRBJ1-2, with D unresolved. V gave up 5 bases and J gave up 7 bases, with 14 bases separating them. Germline V gives CDR1 MDHEN, CDR2 SYDVKM. The CDR3 runs to 13 residues. The DNA for the CDR3 is TGTGCCAGCAGTCCTCTACTCGAGGGTGGCTACACCTTC. It encodes CASSPLLEGGYTF.